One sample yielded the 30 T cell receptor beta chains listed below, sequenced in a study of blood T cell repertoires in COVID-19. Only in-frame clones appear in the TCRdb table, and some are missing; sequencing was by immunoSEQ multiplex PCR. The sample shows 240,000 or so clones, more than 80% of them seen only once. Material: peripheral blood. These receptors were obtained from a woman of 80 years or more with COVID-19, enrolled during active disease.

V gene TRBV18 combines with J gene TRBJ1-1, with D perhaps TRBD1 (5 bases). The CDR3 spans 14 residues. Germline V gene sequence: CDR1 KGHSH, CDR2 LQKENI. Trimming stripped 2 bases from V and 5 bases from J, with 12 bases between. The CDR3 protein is CASSPGLGGTEAFF. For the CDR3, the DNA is TGTGCCAGCTCACCAGGGCTCGGGGGTACTGAAGCTTTCTTT.

CDR3 region: CASSLQGASMTNEKLFF. The CDR3 DNA reads TGCGCCAGCAGCTTGCAGGGGGCGAGTATGACTAATGAAAAACTGTTTTTT. This chain links TRBV5-1 with TRBJ1-4; 8 bases are shared with TRBD1. CDR3 length: 17 residues. Trimming took 1 base from V and 2 from J; bases not matched to a gene: 7. Germline CDR1 is SGHRS and CDR2 is YFSETQ.

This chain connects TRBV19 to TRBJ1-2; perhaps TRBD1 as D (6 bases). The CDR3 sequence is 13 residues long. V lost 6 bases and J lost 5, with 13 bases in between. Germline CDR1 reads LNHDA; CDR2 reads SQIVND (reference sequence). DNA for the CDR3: TGTGCCAGTAGGGAACAGGGCGGGTATGGCTACACCTTC. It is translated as CASREQGGYGYTF.

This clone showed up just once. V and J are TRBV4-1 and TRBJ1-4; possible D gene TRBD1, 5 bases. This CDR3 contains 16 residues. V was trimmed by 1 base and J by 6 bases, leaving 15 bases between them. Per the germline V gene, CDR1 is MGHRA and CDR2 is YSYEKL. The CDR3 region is CASSQGGAGGDEKLFF. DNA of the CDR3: TGCGCCAGCAGCCAAGGAGGAGCGGGGGGAGATGAAAAACTGTTTTTT.

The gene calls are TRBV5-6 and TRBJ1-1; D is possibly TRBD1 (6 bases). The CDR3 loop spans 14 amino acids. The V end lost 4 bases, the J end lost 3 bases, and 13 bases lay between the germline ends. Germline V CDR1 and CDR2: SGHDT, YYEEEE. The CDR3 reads CASSVRGWDTEAFF. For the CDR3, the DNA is TGTGCCAGCAGCGTTAGGGGGTGGGACACTGAAGCTTTCTTT.

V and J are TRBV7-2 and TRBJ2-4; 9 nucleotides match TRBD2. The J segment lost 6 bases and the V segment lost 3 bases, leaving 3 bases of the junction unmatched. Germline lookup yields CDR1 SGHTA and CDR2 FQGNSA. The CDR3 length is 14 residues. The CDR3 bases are TGTGCCAGCAGCTTGGGCGGGGGGGCAAACATTCAGTACTTC. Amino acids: CASSLGGGANIQYF.

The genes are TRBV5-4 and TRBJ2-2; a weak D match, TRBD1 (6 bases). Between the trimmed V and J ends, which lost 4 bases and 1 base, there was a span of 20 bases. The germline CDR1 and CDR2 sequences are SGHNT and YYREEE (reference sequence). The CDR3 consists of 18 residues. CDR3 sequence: CASSLADSRILNTGELFF. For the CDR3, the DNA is TGTGCCAGCAGCCTGGCGGACAGTCGAATACTGAACACCGGGGAGCTGTTTTTT. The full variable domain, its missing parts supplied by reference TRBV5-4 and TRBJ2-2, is ETGVTQSPTHLIKTRGQQVTLRCSSQSGHNTVSWYQQALGQGPQFIFQYYREEENGRGNFPPRFSGLQFPNYSSELNVNALELDDSALYLCASSLADSRILNTGELFFGEGSRLTVL.

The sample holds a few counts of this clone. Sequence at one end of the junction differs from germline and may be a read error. The CDR3 here is CASREGGHSGNTIYF. The CDR3 nucleotides are TGTGCCAGCAGAGAAGGTGGGCACTCTGGAAACACCATATATTTT. The chain has TRBV2 and TRBJ1-3; D is unresolved. CDR3 length: 15 amino acids. The V gene's germline CDR1 is SNHLY and CDR2 FYNNEI.

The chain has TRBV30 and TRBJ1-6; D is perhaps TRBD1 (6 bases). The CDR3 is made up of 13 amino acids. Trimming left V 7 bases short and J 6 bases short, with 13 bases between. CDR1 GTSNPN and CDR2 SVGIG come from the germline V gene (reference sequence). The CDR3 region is CASQGVLNSPLHF. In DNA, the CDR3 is TGTGCCTCACAGGGCGTTCTTAATTCACCCCTCCACTTT.

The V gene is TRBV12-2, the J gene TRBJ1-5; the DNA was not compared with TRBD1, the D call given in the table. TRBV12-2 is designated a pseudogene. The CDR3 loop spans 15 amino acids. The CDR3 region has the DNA TGTGCAAGTCGCCCCCCCAGCAGGGGGGACCAGCCCCAGCATTTT. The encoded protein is CASRPPSRGDQPQHF.

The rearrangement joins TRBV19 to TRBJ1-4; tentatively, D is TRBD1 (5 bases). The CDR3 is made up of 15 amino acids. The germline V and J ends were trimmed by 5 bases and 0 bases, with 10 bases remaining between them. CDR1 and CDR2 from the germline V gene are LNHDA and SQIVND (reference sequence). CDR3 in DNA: TGTGCCAGTAGTCCTACAGGCCCAACTAATGAAAAACTGTTTTTT. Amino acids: CASSPTGPTNEKLFF. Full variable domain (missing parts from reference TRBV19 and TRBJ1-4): DGGITQSPKYLFRKEGQNVTLSCEQNLNHDAMYWYRQDPGQGLRLIYYSQIVNDFQKGDIAEGYSVSREKKESFPLTVTSAQKNPTAFYLCASSPTGPTNEKLFFGSGTQLSVL.

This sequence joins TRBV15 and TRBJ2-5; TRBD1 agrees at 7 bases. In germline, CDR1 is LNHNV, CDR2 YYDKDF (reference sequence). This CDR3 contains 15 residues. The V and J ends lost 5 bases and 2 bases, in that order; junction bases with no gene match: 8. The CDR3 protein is CATSGSTGTQETQYF. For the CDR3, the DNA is TGTGCCACCAGCGGTTCGACAGGGACACAAGAGACCCAGTACTTC.

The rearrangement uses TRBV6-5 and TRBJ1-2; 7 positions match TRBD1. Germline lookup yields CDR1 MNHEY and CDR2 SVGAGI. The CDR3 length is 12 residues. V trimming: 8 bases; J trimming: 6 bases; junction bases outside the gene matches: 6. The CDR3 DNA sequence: TGTGCCAGCTTCGACAGGGCCCATGGCTACACCTTC. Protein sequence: CASFDRAHGYTF.

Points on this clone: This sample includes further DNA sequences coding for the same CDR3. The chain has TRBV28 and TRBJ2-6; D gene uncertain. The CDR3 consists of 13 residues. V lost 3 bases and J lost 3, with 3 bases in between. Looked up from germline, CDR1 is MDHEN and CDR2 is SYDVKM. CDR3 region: CASSLSGANVLTF. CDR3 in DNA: TGTGCCAGCAGTTTGAGTGGGGCCAACGTCCTGACTTTC. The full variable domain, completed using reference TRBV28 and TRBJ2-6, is DVKVTQSSRYLVKRTGEKVFLECVQDMDHENMFWYRQDPGLGLRLIYFSYDVKMKEKGDIPEGYSVSREKKERFSLILESASTNQTSMYLCASSLSGANVLTFGAGSRLTVL.

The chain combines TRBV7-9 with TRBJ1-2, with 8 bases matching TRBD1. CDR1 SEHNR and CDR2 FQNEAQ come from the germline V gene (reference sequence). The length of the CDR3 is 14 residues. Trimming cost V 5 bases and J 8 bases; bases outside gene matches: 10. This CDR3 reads CASSPGTGVGGYTF. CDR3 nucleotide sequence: TGTGCCAGCAGCCCGGGGACAGGAGTAGGAGGCTACACCTTC.

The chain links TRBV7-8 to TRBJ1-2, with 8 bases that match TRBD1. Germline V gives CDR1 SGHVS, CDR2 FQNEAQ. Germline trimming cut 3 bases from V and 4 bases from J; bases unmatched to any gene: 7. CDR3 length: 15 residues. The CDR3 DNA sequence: TGTGCCAGCAGCTTCGGACAGGGAGGCACCTATGGCTACACCTTC. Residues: CASSFGQGGTYGYTF.

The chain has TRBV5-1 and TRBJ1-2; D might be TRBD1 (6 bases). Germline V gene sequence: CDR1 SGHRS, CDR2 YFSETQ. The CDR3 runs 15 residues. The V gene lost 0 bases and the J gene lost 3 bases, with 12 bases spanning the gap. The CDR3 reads CASSLDGGADYGYTF. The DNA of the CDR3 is TGCGCCAGCAGCTTGGATGGGGGCGCCGACTATGGCTACACCTTC.

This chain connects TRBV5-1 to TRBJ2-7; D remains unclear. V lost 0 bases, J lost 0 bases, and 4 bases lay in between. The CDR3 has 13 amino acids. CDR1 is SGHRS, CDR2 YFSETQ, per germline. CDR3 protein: CASSLAGSYEQYF. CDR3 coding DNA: TGCGCCAGCAGCTTGGCCGGCTCCTACGAGCAGTACTTC.

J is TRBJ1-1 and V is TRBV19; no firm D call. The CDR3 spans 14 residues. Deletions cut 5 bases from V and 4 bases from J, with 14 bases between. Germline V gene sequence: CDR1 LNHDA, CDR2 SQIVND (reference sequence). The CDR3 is CASSLRVLGTEAFF. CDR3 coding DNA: TGTGCCAGTAGTCTGAGGGTGTTGGGCACTGAAGCTTTCTTT.

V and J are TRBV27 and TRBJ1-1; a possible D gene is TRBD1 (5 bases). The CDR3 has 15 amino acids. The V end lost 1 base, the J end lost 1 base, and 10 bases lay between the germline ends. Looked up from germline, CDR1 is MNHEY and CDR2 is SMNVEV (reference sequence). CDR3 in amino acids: CASSLYRGTNTEAFF. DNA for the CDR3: TGTGCCAGCAGTTTATACCGGGGGACGAACACTGAAGCTTTCTTT.

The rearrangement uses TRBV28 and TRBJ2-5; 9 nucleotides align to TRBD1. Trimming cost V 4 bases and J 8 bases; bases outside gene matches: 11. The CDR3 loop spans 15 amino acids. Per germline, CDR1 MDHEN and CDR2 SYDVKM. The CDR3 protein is CASSYRGRGQGTQYF. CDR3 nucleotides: TGTGCCAGCAGTTACAGGGGGCGAGGGCAAGGCACCCAGTACTTC.

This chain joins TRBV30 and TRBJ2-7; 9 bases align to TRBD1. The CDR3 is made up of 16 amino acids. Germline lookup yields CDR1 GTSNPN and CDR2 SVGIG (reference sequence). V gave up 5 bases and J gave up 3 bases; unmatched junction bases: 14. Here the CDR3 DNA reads TGTGCCTGGGTACCGGGACAGGGAATTTCCCTCTACGAGCAGTACTTC. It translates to CAWVPGQGISLYEQYF. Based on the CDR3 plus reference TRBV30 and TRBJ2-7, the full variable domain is SQTIHQWPATLVQPVGSPLSLECTVEGTSNPNLYWYRQAAGRGLQLLFYSVGIGQISSEVPQNLSASRPQDRQFILSSKKLLLSDSGFYLCAWVPGQGISLYEQYFGPGTRLTVT.

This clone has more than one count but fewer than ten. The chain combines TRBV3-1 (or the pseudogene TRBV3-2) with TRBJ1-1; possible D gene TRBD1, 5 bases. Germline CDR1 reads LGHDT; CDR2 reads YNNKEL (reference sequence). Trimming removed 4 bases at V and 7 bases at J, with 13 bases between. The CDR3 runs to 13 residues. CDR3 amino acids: CASSLGGADEAFF. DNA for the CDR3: TGTGCCAGCAGCCTGGGTGGGGCAGATGAAGCTTTCTTT.

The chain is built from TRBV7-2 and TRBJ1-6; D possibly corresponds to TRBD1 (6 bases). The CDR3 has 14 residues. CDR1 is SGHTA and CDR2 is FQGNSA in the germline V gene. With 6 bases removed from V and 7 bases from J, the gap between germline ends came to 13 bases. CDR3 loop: CASRSTGTNSPLHF. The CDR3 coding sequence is TGTGCCAGCAGGTCGACAGGAACAAATTCACCCCTCCACTTT.

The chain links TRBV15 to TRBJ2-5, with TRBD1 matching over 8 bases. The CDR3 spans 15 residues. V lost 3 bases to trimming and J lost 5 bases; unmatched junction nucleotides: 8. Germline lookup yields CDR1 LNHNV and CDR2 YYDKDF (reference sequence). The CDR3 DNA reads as TGTGCCACCAGCAGCCAGGGGGCCCCATGGGAGACCCAGTACTTC. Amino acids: CATSSQGAPWETQYF. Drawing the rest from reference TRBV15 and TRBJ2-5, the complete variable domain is DAMVIQNPRYQVTQFGKPVTLSCSQTLNHNVMYWYQQKSSQAPKLLFHYYDKDFNNEADTPDNFQSRRPNTSFCFLDIRSPGLGDTAMYLCATSSQGAPWETQYFGPGTRLLVL.

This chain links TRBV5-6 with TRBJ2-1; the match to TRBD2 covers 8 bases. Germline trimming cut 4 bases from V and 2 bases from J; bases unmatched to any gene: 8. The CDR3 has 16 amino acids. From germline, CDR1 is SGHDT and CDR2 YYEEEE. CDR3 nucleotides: TGTGCCAGCAGCACCCGCGGGGGGCCAACCTACAATGAGCAGTTCTTC. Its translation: CASSTRGGPTYNEQFF.

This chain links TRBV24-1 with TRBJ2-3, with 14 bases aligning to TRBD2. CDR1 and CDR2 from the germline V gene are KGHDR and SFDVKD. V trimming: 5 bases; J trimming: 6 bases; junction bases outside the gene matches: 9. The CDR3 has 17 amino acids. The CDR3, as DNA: TGTGCCACCAGTGGGGAAAAGGGGACTAGCGGGGGTGATACGCAGTATTTT. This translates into CATSGEKGTSGGDTQYF.

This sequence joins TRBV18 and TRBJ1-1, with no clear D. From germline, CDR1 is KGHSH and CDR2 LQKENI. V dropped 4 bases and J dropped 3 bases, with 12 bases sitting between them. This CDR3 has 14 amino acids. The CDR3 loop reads CASSLIQSYTEAFF. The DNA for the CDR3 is TGTGCCAGCTCACTTATACAGAGTTACACTGAAGCTTTCTTT.

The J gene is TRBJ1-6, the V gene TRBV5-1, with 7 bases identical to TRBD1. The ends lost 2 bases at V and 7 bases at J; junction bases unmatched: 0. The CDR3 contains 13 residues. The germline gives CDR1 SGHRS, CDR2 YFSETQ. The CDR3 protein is CASSLQGNSPLHF. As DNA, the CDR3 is TGCGCCAGCAGCTTACAGGGGAATTCACCCCTCCACTTT.

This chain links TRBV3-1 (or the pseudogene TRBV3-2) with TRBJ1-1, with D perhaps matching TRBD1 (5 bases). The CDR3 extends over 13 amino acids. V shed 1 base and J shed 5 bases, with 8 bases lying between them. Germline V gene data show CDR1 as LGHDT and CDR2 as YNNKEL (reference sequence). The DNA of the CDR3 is TGTGCCAGCAGCCAAGTAAAGGGGACTGAAGCTTTCTTT. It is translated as CASSQVKGTEAFF.